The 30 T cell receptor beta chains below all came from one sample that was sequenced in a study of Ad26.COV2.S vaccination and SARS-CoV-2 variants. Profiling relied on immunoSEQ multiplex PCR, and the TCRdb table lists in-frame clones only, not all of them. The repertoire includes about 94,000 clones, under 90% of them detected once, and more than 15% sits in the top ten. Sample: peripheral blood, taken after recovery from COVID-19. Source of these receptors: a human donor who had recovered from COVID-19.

For the CDR3, the DNA is TGTGCTAGTGGTTTGGTTCTCCGGAGCTCCTACGAGCAGTACTTC. It yields the protein CASGLVLRSSYEQYF. The rearrangement uses TRBV12-5 and TRBJ2-7, with no clear D. V lost 0 bases, J lost 0 bases, and 9 bases lay in between. CDR1 LGHNT and CDR2 FRNRAP come from the germline V gene. The CDR3 is 15 residues long.

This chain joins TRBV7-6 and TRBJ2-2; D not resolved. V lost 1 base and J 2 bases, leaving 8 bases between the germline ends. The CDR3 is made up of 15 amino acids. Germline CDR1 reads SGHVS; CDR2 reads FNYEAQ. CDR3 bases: TGTGCCAGCAGCTTAGTGTGGACCAACACCGGGGAGCTGTTTTTT. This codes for CASSLVWTNTGELFF.

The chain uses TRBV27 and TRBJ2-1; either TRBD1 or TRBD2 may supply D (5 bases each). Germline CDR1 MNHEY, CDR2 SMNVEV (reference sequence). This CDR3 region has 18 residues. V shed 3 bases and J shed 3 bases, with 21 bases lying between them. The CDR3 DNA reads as TGTGCCAGCAGTTTTATTCGGGGCCTGGGGACGGTCTACAATGAGCAGTTCTTC. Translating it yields CASSFIRGLGTVYNEQFF.

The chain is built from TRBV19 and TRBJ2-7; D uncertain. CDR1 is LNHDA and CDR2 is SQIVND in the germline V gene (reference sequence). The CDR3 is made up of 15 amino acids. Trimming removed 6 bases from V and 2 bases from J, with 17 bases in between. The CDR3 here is CASSFARTTTYEQYF. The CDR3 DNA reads TGTGCCAGTAGCTTCGCCCGGACCACTACCTACGAGCAGTACTTC.

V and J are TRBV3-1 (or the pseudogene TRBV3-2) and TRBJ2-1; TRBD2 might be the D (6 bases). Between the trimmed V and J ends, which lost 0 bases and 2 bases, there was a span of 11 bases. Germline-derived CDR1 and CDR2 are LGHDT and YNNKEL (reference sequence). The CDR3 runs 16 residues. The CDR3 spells CASSQDRERAYNEQFF. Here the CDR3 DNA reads TGTGCCAGCAGCCAAGATCGGGAGCGGGCCTACAATGAGCAGTTCTTC.

The CDR3 nucleotides read TGCGCCAGCAGTGGGGATAACCAAGGGGACGAGCAGTACTTC. It yields the protein CASSGDNQGDEQYF. This sequence joins TRBV5-1 and TRBJ2-7; possible D gene TRBD1, 5 bases. Germline CDR1 is SGHRS and CDR2 is YFSETQ. This CDR3 spans 14 amino acids. V gave up 5 bases and J gave up 5 bases, with 17 bases separating them. Full variable domain (rest looked up from reference TRBV5-1 and TRBJ2-7): KAGVTQTPRYLIKTRGQQVTLSCSPISGHRSVSWYQQTPGQGLQFLFEYFSETQRNKGNFPGRFSGRQFSNSRSEMNVSTLELGDSALYLCASSGDNQGDEQYFGPGTRLTVT.

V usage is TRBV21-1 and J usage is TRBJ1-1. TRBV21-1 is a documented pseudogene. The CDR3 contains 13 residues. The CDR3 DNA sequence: TGTGCCAGCAGCAAAGAGTTAGGGTGTGGGGCTTTCTTT. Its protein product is CASSKELGCGAFF.

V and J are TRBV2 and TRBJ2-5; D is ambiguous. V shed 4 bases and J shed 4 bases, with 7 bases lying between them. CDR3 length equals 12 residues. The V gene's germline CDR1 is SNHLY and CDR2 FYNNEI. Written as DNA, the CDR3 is TGTGCCAGCAGTGTGCGGCGAGAGACCCAGTACTTC. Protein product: CASSVRRETQYF.

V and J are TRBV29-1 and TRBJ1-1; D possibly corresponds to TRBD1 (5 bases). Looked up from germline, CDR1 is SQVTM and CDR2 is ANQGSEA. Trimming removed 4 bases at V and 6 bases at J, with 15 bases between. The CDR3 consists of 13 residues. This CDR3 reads CSVGQYTGAEAFF. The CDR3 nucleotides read TGCAGCGTTGGACAGTATACCGGCGCTGAAGCTTTCTTT. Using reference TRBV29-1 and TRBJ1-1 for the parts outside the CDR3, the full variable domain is SAVISQKPSRDICQRGTSLTIQCQVDSQVTMMFWYRQQPGQSLTLIATANQGSEATYESGFVIDKFPISRPNLTFSTLTVSNMSPEDSSIYLCSVGQYTGAEAFFGQGTRLTVV.

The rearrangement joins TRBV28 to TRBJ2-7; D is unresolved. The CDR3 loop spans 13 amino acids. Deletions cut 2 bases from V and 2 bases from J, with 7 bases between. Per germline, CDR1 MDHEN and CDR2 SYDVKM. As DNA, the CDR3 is TGTGCCAGCAGTTTAAGTAGGGCCTACGAGCAGTACTTC. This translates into CASSLSRAYEQYF.

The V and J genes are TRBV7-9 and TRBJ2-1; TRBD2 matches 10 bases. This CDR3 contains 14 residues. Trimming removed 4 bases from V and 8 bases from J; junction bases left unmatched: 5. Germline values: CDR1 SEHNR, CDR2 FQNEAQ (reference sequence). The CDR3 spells CASSSGLAWDEQFF. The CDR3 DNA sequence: TGTGCCAGCAGCTCGGGACTAGCGTGGGATGAGCAGTTCTTC.

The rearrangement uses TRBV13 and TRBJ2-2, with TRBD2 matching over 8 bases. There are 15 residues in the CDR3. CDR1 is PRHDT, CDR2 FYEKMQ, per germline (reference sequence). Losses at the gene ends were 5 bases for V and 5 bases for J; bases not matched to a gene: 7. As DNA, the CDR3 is TGTGCCAGCAGCCGATCGGGGGGGGCGACCGGGGAGCTGTTTTTT. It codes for CASSRSGGATGELFF.

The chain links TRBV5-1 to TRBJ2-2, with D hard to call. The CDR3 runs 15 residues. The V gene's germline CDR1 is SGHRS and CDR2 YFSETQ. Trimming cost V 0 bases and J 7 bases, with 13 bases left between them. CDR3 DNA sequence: TGCGCCAGCAGCTTGGCCGAGGTTGTGGTCGGGGAGCTGTTTTTT. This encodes CASSLAEVVVGELFF.

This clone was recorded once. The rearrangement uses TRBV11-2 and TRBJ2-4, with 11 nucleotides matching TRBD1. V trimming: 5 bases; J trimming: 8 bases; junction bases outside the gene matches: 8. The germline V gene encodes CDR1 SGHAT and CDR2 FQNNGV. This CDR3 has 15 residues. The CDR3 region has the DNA TGTGCCAGCAGCCCCGTTGGGACAGGGGGGCACATTCAGTACTTC. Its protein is CASSPVGTGGHIQYF.

The CDR3 DNA sequence: TGCGCCAGCAGCCCCCCCGGGGGGACCAGAAACACCATATATTTT. Protein product: CASSPPGGTRNTIYF. The rearrangement joins TRBV5-1 to TRBJ1-3, with D maybe TRBD1 (5 bases). The CDR3 consists of 15 residues. V shed 4 bases and J shed 5 bases, with 16 bases lying between them. In germline, CDR1 is SGHRS, CDR2 YFSETQ.

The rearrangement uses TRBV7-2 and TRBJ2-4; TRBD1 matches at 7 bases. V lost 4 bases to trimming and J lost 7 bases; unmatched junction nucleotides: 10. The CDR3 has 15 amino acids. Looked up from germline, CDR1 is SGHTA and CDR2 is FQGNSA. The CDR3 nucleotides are TGTGCCAGCAGCTACTACTCGACAGGGTTGAACATTCAGTACTTC. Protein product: CASSYYSTGLNIQYF.

This chain's CDR3 is CASSPSGALSSYNEQFF. CDR3 in DNA: TGTGCCAGCAGTCCCTCGGGAGCGCTAAGCTCCTACAATGAGCAGTTCTTC. The chain combines TRBV6-6 with TRBJ2-1, with TRBD2 as a possible D gene (6 bases). Germline CDR1 is MNHNY and CDR2 is SVGAGI (reference sequence). CDR3 length: 17 amino acids. Trimming cost V 5 bases and J 0 bases, with 17 bases left between them.

The CDR3 DNA is TGTGCCACCAGCAGAGATTTAGGTAGCAATCAGCCCCAGCATTTT. As protein: CATSRDLGSNQPQHF. The chain employs TRBV15 and TRBJ1-5; D is ambiguous. The CDR3 totals 15 residues. CDR1 is LNHNV, CDR2 YYDKDF, per germline (reference sequence). The ends were cut back, 0 bases at V and 0 bases at J, with 6 bases in the middle.

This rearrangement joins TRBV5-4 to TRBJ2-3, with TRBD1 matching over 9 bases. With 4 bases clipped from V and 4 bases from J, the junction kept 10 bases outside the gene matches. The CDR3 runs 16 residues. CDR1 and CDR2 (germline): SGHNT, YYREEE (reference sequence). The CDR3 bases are TGTGCCAGCAGCACTGGACAGGGGACTGACGCAGATACGCAGTATTTT. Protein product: CASSTGQGTDADTQYF.

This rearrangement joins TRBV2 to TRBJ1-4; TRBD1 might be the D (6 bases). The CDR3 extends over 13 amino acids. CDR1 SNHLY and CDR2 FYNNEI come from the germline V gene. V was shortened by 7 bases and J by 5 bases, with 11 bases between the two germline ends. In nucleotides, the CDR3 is TGTGCCAGCAATGACAGGCCGAATGAAAAACTGTTTTTT. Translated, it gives CASNDRPNEKLFF.

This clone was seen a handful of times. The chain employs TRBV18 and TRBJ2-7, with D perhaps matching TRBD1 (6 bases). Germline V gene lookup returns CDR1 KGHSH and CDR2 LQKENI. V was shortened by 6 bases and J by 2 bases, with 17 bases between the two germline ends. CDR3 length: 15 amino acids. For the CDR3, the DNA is TGTGCCAGCTCTGCATACCGGGACACTCCCTACGAGCAGTACTTC. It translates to CASSAYRDTPYEQYF.

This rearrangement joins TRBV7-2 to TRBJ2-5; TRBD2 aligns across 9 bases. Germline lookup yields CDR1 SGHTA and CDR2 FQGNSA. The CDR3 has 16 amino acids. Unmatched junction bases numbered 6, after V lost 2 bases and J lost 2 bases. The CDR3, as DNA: TGTGCCAGCAGCTTAACCTCGAGCGGGGGGCAAGAGACCCAGTACTTC. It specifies CASSLTSSGGQETQYF.

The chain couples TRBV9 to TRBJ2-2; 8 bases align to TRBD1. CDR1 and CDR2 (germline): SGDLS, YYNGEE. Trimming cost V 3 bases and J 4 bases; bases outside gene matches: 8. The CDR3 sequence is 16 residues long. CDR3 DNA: TGTGCCAGCAGCGCCCCGGGACAGGTCTTCACCGGGGAGCTGTTTTTT. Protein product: CASSAPGQVFTGELFF.

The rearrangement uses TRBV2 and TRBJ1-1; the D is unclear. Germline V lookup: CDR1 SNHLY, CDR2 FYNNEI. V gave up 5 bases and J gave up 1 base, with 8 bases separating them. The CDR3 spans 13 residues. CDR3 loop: CASSTDQNTEAFF. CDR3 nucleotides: TGTGCCAGCAGTACAGATCAGAACACTGAAGCTTTCTTT.

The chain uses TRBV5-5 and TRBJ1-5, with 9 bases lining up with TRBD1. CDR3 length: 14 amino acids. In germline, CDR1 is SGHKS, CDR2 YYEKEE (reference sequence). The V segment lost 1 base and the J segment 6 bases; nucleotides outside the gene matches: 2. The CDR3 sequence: CASSLTGGSQPQHF. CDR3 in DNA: TGTGCCAGCAGCTTGACAGGGGGCTCTCAGCCCCAGCATTTT.

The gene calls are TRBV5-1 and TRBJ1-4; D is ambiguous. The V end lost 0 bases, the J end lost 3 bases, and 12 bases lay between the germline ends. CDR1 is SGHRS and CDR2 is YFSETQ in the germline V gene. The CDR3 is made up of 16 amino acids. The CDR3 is CASSLARVTANEKLFF. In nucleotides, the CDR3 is TGCGCCAGCAGCTTGGCCCGAGTGACGGCTAATGAAAAACTGTTTTTT.

In DNA form, the CDR3 reads TGTGCCAGCATGCCGAGGGGGCCAATCGGCTATGGCTACACCTTC. Protein sequence: CASMPRGPIGYGYTF. V gene TRBV6-5 combines with J gene TRBJ1-2; 7 nucleotides match TRBD1. Trimming cost V 7 bases and J 4 bases; bases outside gene matches: 12. The CDR3 length is 15 residues. Per germline, CDR1 MNHEY and CDR2 SVGAGI.

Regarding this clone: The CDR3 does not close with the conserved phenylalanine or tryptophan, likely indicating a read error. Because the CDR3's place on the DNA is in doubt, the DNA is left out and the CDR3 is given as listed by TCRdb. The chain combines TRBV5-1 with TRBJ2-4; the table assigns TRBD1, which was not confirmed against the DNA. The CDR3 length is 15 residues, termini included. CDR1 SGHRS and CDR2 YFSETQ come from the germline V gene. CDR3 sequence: CASSSLLASDRVDFI.

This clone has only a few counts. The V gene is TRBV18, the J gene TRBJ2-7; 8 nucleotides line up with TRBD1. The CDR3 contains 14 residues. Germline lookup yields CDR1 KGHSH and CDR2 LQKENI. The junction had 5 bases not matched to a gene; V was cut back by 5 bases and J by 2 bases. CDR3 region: CASSARQGPYEQYF. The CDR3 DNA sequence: TGTGCCAGCTCAGCTAGACAGGGGCCCTACGAGCAGTACTTC.

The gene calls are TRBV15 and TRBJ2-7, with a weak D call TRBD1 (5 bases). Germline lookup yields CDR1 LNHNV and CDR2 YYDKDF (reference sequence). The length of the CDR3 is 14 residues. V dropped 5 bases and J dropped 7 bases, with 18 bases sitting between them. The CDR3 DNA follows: TGTGCCACCAGCCCGGCAGGGTCCATCCTTGAGCAGTACTTC. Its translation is CATSPAGSILEQYF. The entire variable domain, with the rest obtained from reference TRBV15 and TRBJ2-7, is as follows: DAMVIQNPRYQVTQFGKPVTLSCSQTLNHNVMYWYQQKSSQAPKLLFHYYDKDFNNEADTPDNFQSRRPNTSFCFLDIRSPGLGDTAMYLCATSPAGSILEQYFGPGTRLTVT.